This TCR beta chain derives from a study of CD8 T cells in ankylosing spondylitis. TCRdb reanalysed the 5' RACE reads using MiXCR and keeps one entry per CDR3 protein. The table lists 350,000 to 450,000 distinct CDR3 sequences, about 20% of them singletons. With 5 bases removed from V and 4 bases from J, the gap between germline ends came to 12 bases. This CDR3 is built from 14 residues. In the case of this clonotype: The antigen remains undetermined.

The study's findings and limits: Both synovial fluid and blood in reactive arthritis had previously been reported to carry some motif variants. Blood of patients with ankylosing spondylitis appeared to be characterized by a TCR beta motif of several highly homologous variants. Significant enrichment of disease-linked clones was reportedly seen in matched ankylosing spondylitis synovial fluid.

The chain employs TRBV12-3 or TRBV12-4 and TRBJ2-1; D is undetermined. The source material was blood, either unsorted or a sorted T cell fraction (not recorded which). The receptor's source is a male donor with ankylosing spondylitis or in good health (not recorded which). The CDR3: CASSPSRMYNEQFF. The CDR3 nucleotides are TGTGCCAGCAGTCCAAGCAGAATGTACAATGAGCAGTTCTTC.